The 32 T cell receptor beta chains below all came from one sample that was sequenced in a study of blood T cell repertoires in COVID-19 (TCRdb year 2020). The receptor library was made with the immunoSEQ multiplex PCR assay. The table comes from immuneACCESS by way of TCRdb, which keeps in-frame sequences with V and J called. Part of the clones is missing from these tables; in studies checked, under half for an unresolved V gene and the rest for unknown reasons. The sample table lists more than 150,000 clones, approximately 80% of them with a count of one. The ten top clones hold roughly 2.9% of the sample. Source material: peripheral blood. The receptor source for this set is a woman aged 60 to 75 with acute or convalescent COVID-19.

The chain has TRBV3-1 (or the pseudogene TRBV3-2) and TRBJ1-2; no reliable D call. The CDR3 runs 14 residues. The V gene lost 0 bases and the J gene lost 8 bases, with 13 bases spanning the gap. CDR1 and CDR2 (germline): LGHDT, YNNKEL (reference sequence). The CDR3 is CASSQDMAPWGYTF. The CDR3 nucleotides read TGTGCCAGCAGCCAAGATATGGCACCTTGGGGCTACACCTTC.

The J gene is TRBJ2-7, the V gene TRBV12-3 or TRBV12-4; D gene ambiguous. Trimming pared 3 bases from V and 3 bases from J, leaving 6 bases between. The CDR3 is 12 amino acids. The CDR3 region is CASSLVSYEQYF. CDR3 bases: TGTGCCAGCAGTTTGGTGAGCTACGAGCAGTACTTC.

The CDR3: CASSWTGGSGTEAFF. The CDR3 DNA reads TGTGCCAGCAGCTGGACAGGGGGCTCGGGAACTGAAGCTTTCTTT. The chain employs TRBV7-3 and TRBJ1-1; 11 bases fit TRBD1. V dropped 4 bases and J dropped 5; count of bases not matched to a gene: 6. The CDR3 totals 15 residues. CDR1 is SGHTA, CDR2 FQGTGA, per germline.

This chain uses TRBV29-1 with TRBJ2-7; 10 bases are a match to TRBD1. CDR1 is SQVTM and CDR2 is ANQGSEA in the germline V gene. After removal of 4 bases from V and 3 bases from J, the junction contained 3 bases not matched to a gene. The CDR3 extends over 13 amino acids. CDR3 sequence reads: CSVATGGNYEQYF. CDR3 sequence (DNA): TGCAGCGTTGCGACAGGGGGCAACTACGAGCAGTACTTC.

The gene calls are TRBV6-5 and TRBJ2-3, with 9 nucleotides matching TRBD1. CDR1 and CDR2 (germline): MNHEY, SVGAGI. Unmatched junction bases numbered 6, after V lost 10 bases and J lost 1 base. This CDR3 is 14 amino acids long. The CDR3 reads CATADRGGTDTQYF. CDR3 nucleotides: TGTGCCACCGCCGACAGGGGGGGCACAGATACGCAGTATTTT.

The gene calls are TRBV5-1 and TRBJ2-7; 9 nucleotides align to TRBD1. The CDR3 covers 16 residues. Germline V gene sequence: CDR1 SGHRS, CDR2 YFSETQ. V was clipped by 4 bases and J by 5 bases; unmatched bases: 13. The CDR3 loop reads CASSTITGTGLNEQYF. The CDR3 bases are TGCGCCAGCAGCACCATTACCGGGACAGGGCTTAACGAGCAGTACTTC.

The genes are TRBV5-1 and TRBJ1-6; no definite D call. CDR1 and CDR2 from the germline V gene are SGHRS and YFSETQ. The CDR3 is made up of 15 amino acids. V was pared by 0 bases and J by 7 bases, with 11 bases between. The CDR3 is CASSLASTKNSPLHF. The CDR3 DNA follows: TGCGCCAGCAGCTTGGCCAGTACGAAAAATTCACCCCTCCACTTT.

The J gene is TRBJ1-6, the V gene TRBV3-1 (or the pseudogene TRBV3-2); 7 bases agree with TRBD1. The CDR3 covers 16 residues. V trimming: 6 bases; J trimming: 8 bases; junction bases outside the gene matches: 13. The germline gives CDR1 LGHDT, CDR2 YNNKEL (reference sequence). The CDR3 DNA is TGTGCCAGCAGTTCTACCGCCGGACAGGTCCATTCACCCCTCCACTTT. It is translated as CASSSTAGQVHSPLHF.

This clone was found a few times. V gene TRBV5-4 combines with J gene TRBJ1-2, with D perhaps matching TRBD1 (6 bases). Germline lookup yields CDR1 SGHNT and CDR2 YYREEE (reference sequence). V shed 4 bases and J shed 5 bases, with 15 bases lying between them. The CDR3 has 14 residues. CDR3 protein: CASSTTGPPYGYTF. CDR3 nucleotides: TGTGCCAGCAGCACGACAGGTCCGCCTTATGGCTACACCTTC.

The rearrangement joins TRBV4-1 to TRBJ1-6, with TRBD1 as a possible D gene (5 bases). V lost 1 base, J lost 8 bases, and 18 bases lay in between. The CDR3 is made up of 17 amino acids. Germline V CDR1 and CDR2: MGHRA, YSYEKL. The CDR3, as DNA: TGCGCCAGCAGCCAAGGGGCAAGGGGACTCGATCATTCACCCCTCCACTTT. Protein product: CASSQGARGLDHSPLHF.

This clone occurred a few times. V and J are TRBV24-1 and TRBJ1-2; a possible D gene is TRBD1 (6 bases). V lost 6 bases and J 2 bases, leaving 9 bases between the germline ends. This CDR3 has 13 residues. Looked up from germline, CDR1 is KGHDR and CDR2 is SFDVKD. The CDR3, as DNA: TGTGCCACCAGTCTAAGGGGGAACTATGGCTACACCTTC. It codes for CATSLRGNYGYTF.

The rearrangement uses TRBV6-5 and TRBJ1-1; weak D call: TRBD1 (5 bases). CDR3 size: 12 residues. Germline V gives CDR1 MNHEY, CDR2 SVGAGI. V lost 7 bases, J lost 7 bases, and 13 bases lay in between. CDR3 nucleotide sequence: TGTGCCAGCATTTCCACGGGGGGTGAAGCTTTCTTT. Protein sequence: CASISTGGEAFF.

The rearrangement joins TRBV5-1 to TRBJ1-2; perhaps TRBD1 as D (5 bases). The germline V and J ends were trimmed by 4 bases and 6 bases, with 16 bases remaining between them. The CDR3 totals 14 residues. Germline-derived CDR1 and CDR2 are SGHRS and YFSETQ. As DNA, the CDR3 is TGCGCCAGCAGCACCTCCGGGACTCTCCATGGCTACACCTTC. Its translation: CASSTSGTLHGYTF.

The rearrangement joins TRBV24-1 to TRBJ2-7, with D possibly TRBD1 on 6 matching bases. Germline V CDR1 and CDR2: KGHDR, SFDVKD. This CDR3 region has 14 residues. Trimming stripped 2 bases from V and 3 bases from J, with 10 bases between. CDR3 DNA: TGTGCCACCAGTGATTCCGGACAGTACTACGAGCAGTACTTC. Protein sequence: CATSDSGQYYEQYF.

This clone has just one count. The V call is TRBV7-3, the J call TRBJ1-2; the match to TRBD1 covers 8 bases. Trimming removed 0 bases from V and 7 bases from J; junction bases left unmatched: 13. Germline CDR1 is SGHTA and CDR2 is FQGTGA. The CDR3 runs 17 residues. DNA of the CDR3: TGTGCCAGCAGCTTAACGGCCAAGGGCCAGGGGGCTGGTGGCTACACCTTC. Amino acids: CASSLTAKGQGAGGYTF.

The CDR3 loop is CASSLPGTRDGYTF. CDR3 DNA: TGCGCCAGCAGCTTGCCTGGGACACGAGATGGCTACACCTTC. V is TRBV5-1 and J is TRBJ1-2, with D perhaps matching TRBD1 (6 bases). The germline V gene encodes CDR1 SGHRS and CDR2 YFSETQ. The CDR3 loop spans 14 amino acids. V lost 1 base and J lost 6, with 13 bases in between.

This CDR3 reads CASTRGFGYTF. The DNA of the CDR3 is TGTGCCAGCACCCGGGGTTTCGGCTACACCTTC. This chain uses TRBV5-8 with TRBJ1-2; D call uncertain. V lost 6 bases and J 8 bases, leaving 11 bases between the germline ends. CDR3 length equals 11 residues. Germline CDR1 is SGHTS and CDR2 is YDEGEE. Filled out from reference TRBV5-8 and TRBJ1-2, the complete variable domain reads EAGVTQSPTHLIKTRGQQATLRCSPISGHTSVYWYQQALGLGLQFLLWYDEGEERNRGNFPPRFSGRQFPNYSSELNVNALELEDSALYLCASTRGFGYTFGSGTRLTVV.

The V call is TRBV2, the J call TRBJ2-3; D perhaps matches TRBD2 (6 bases). Germline V gene lookup returns CDR1 SNHLY and CDR2 FYNNEI. This CDR3 comprises 14 residues. Trimming left V 5 bases short and J 6 bases short, with 15 bases between. CDR3 loop: CASSSGLRADTQYF. Written as DNA, the CDR3 is TGTGCCAGCAGTTCGGGACTTCGGGCGGATACGCAGTATTTT.

This clone was seen a few times. CDR3 in DNA: TGTGCCTGGGGGTATGGGCGGGGGTACAATCAGCCCCAGCATTTT. Residues: CAWGYGRGYNQPQHF. The chain joins TRBV30 to TRBJ1-5, with D possibly matching TRBD1 (5 bases). V was shortened by 5 bases and J by 3 bases, with 17 bases between the two germline ends. This CDR3 has 15 residues. CDR1 and CDR2 (germline): GTSNPN, SVGIG (reference sequence).

The chain has TRBV28 and TRBJ1-2, with D perhaps TRBD1 (5 bases). The V end was cut by 2 bases, the J end by 5 bases, with 12 bases between. CDR3 length: 14 residues. Germline V gives CDR1 MDHEN, CDR2 SYDVKM. CDR3 loop: CASSLHGARYGYTF. The DNA for the CDR3 is TGTGCCAGCAGTTTACATGGGGCGAGATATGGCTACACCTTC.

J is TRBJ2-3 and V is TRBV6-2 or TRBV6-3; 7 bases line up with TRBD1. The CDR3 totals 17 residues. Germline V gene data show CDR1 as MNHEY and CDR2 as SVGEGT. Trimming removed 4 bases from V and 4 bases from J; junction bases left unmatched: 14. The CDR3 is CASSWTPRGQGADTQYF. CDR3 DNA: TGTGCCAGCAGTTGGACCCCTAGGGGCCAGGGGGCAGATACGCAGTATTTT.

This chain links TRBV19 with TRBJ1-5; tentative D call: TRBD1 (5 bases). V gave up 1 base and J gave up 2 bases, with 15 bases separating them. Germline V gene sequence: CDR1 LNHDA, CDR2 SQIVND (reference sequence). The CDR3 has 17 residues. The chain's CDR3 is CASSIAVMGQGNQPQHF. CDR3 DNA: TGTGCCAGTAGTATAGCGGTGATGGGGCAGGGCAATCAGCCCCAGCATTTT.

The J gene is TRBJ1-5, the V gene TRBV2; 9 bases fit TRBD1. CDR1 and CDR2 (germline): SNHLY, FYNNEI. The ends lost 6 bases at V and 3 bases at J; junction bases unmatched: 6. The CDR3 runs 15 residues. The CDR3 sequence is CASRKQGANNQPQHF. In nucleotides, the CDR3 is TGTGCCAGCAGAAAACAGGGGGCTAACAATCAGCCCCAGCATTTT.

This chain joins TRBV3-1 (or the pseudogene TRBV3-2) and TRBJ1-4, with 9 bases identical to TRBD1. The V segment lost 1 base and the J segment 14 bases; nucleotides outside the gene matches: 8. Germline lookup yields CDR1 LGHDT and CDR2 YNNKEL (reference sequence). The CDR3 has 14 residues. This CDR3 is CASSQGDRGRYLFF. The CDR3 DNA sequence: TGTGCCAGCAGCCAAGGCGACAGGGGGAGGTATCTGTTTTTT.

This clone was detected once. This chain links TRBV6-5 with TRBJ2-5; perhaps TRBD1 as D (5 bases). This CDR3 is built from 14 residues. V lost 5 bases and J lost 3, with 13 bases in between. Germline loops: CDR1 MNHEY, CDR2 SVGAGI. The CDR3 DNA reads as TGTGCCAGCAGTCGCGGTAGGGGTAAAGAGACCCAGTACTTC. Protein sequence: CASSRGRGKETQYF.

V is TRBV6-5 and J is TRBJ1-2; D might be TRBD1 (6 bases). The V gene lost 3 bases and the J gene lost 6 bases, with 8 bases spanning the gap. Germline V gene lookup returns CDR1 MNHEY and CDR2 SVGAGI. This CDR3 is 12 amino acids long. The chain's CDR3 is CASSYYRDGYTF. CDR3 in DNA: TGTGCCAGCAGTTATTACAGGGATGGCTACACCTTC.

This chain joins TRBV5-8 and TRBJ2-7; 9 nucleotides line up with TRBD1. Germline V gives CDR1 SGHTS, CDR2 YDEGEE. V gave up 1 base and J gave up 13 bases; unmatched junction bases: 9. This CDR3 has 13 amino acids. This chain's CDR3 is CASSLLPGTGTYF. The CDR3 DNA follows: TGTGCCAGCAGCTTGCTACCCGGGACAGGGACTTACTTC.

This chain links TRBV5-4 with TRBJ2-4; 7 nucleotides match TRBD1. CDR1 and CDR2 (germline): SGHNT, YYREEE (reference sequence). CDR3 length: 15 residues. V shed 4 bases and J 11 bases; nucleotides not matched to a gene: 15. In DNA form, the CDR3 reads TGTGCCAGCAGCGCCGTAGAGGCTCCGCAGGGGGTTCAGTACTTC. Encoded protein: CASSAVEAPQGVQYF.

V is TRBV19 and J is TRBJ1-1; D unclear. Germline V gene data show CDR1 as LNHDA and CDR2 as SQIVND (reference sequence). The CDR3 extends over 14 amino acids. V was clipped by 3 bases and J by 4 bases, with 12 bases between them. The CDR3 nucleotides are TGTGCCAGTAGTATTCAGGTCGGCGCCACTGAAGCTTTCTTT. It yields the protein CASSIQVGATEAFF.

The CDR3 bases are TGTGCCAGCAGCGGTAGACAGGGTTTGGCCTACGAGCAGTACTTC. It yields the protein CASSGRQGLAYEQYF. The V gene is TRBV7-2, the J gene TRBJ2-7; 7 bases are shared with TRBD1. With 5 bases clipped from V and 2 bases from J, the junction kept 9 bases outside the gene matches. CDR1 is SGHTA and CDR2 is FQGNSA in the germline V gene. The CDR3 spans 15 residues. The full variable domain, with the rest looked up from reference TRBV7-2 and TRBJ2-7, is GAGVSQSPSNKVTEKGKDVELRCDPISGHTALYWYRQSLGQGLEFLIYFQGNSAPDKSGLPSDRFSAERTGGSVSTLTIQRTQQEDSAVYLCASSGRQGLAYEQYFGPGTRLTVT.

This rearrangement joins TRBV6-2 or TRBV6-3 to TRBJ2-7; TRBD2 matches at 8 bases. CDR3 length equals 15 residues. Germline-derived CDR1 and CDR2 are MNHEY and SVGEGT. V was pared by 0 bases and J by 6 bases, with 7 bases of the junction left unmatched. CDR3 amino acids: CASSYSGLEEVEQYF. CDR3 nucleotide sequence: TGTGCCAGCAGTTACTCGGGACTAGAGGAGGTCGAGCAGTACTTC.

This clone was found once. The chain carries TRBV6-5 and TRBJ2-7; D possibly corresponds to TRBD1 (6 bases). Per germline, CDR1 MNHEY and CDR2 SVGAGI. The V end lost 6 bases, the J end lost 0 bases, and 9 bases lay between the germline ends. This CDR3 has 13 amino acids. CDR3 in amino acids: CASRRGSSYEQYF. Here the CDR3 DNA reads TGTGCCAGCAGGAGGGGGAGCTCCTACGAGCAGTACTTC.